Below are 17 T cell receptor beta chains sequenced from a single sample in a study of neurological immune-mediated disorders. TCRdb re-called the 5' RACE reads through MiXCR, storing one row per CDR3 protein. Among over 45,000 distinct CDR3 sequences listed, 3% to 3.5% were seen once. The specimen was PBMCs. These receptors all stem from a man aged 40-55 years with multiple sclerosis.

Ten or more counts support this clonotype. V is TRBV12-3 or TRBV12-4 and J is TRBJ2-7; TRBD2 is a possible D gene (7 bases). This CDR3 contains 15 residues. Trimming shortened V by 5 bases and J by 5 bases, and 19 bases separated the two germline ends. CDR3 sequence reads: CASSPLGGAVDEQYF. In nucleotides, the CDR3 is TGTGCCAGCAGTCCCTTGGGGGGGGCGGTGGACGAGCAGTACTTC.

Details on this clonotype: One junction end disagrees with the germline gene, perhaps due to a read error. The J gene is TRBJ1-5, the V gene TRBV3-1; D is unresolved. The length of the CDR3 is 14 residues. Germline loops: CDR1 LGHDT, CDR2 YNNKEL (reference sequence). In DNA, the CDR3 is TGTGCCAGCAGCCAAGATTGGCGCAATCAGCCCCAGAATTTT. Amino acids: CASSQDWRNQPQNF.

This clonotype was observed a handful of times. The CDR3 reads CSARDPQGQGRELFF. CDR3 in DNA: TGCAGTGCTAGAGATCCCCAGGGACAGGGTAGGGAGCTGTTTTTT. This rearrangement joins TRBV20-1 to TRBJ2-2; 9 positions match TRBD1. The CDR3 has 15 amino acids. CDR1 is DFQATT, CDR2 SNEGSKA, per germline (reference sequence). V was pared by 0 bases and J by 9 bases, with 8 bases of the junction left unmatched.

This clonotype was observed a handful of times. V is TRBV7-2 and J is TRBJ1-2; D unclear. With 5 bases removed from V and 4 bases from J, the gap between germline ends came to 11 bases. The CDR3 has 13 residues. Germline V gene lookup returns CDR1 SGHTA and CDR2 FQGNSA. CDR3 region: CASSQSGVYGYTF. The CDR3 region has the DNA TGTGCCAGCAGCCAATCGGGAGTCTATGGCTACACCTTC.

This clonotype was recorded at least ten times. CDR3 region: CASQGQEDYGYTF. The CDR3 DNA reads as TGTGCCAGCCAAGGACAGGAGGACTATGGCTACACCTTC. V gene TRBV6-6 combines with J gene TRBJ1-2; 7 nucleotides line up with TRBD1. V lost 8 bases and J lost 3; bases outside the gene matches: 6. The V gene's germline CDR1 is MNHNY and CDR2 SVGAGI (reference sequence). The CDR3 consists of 13 residues.

This clonotype was seen many times. The junction shows a germline mismatch at one end, possibly a read error. The gene calls are TRBV28 and TRBJ1-5; no firm D call. Germline CDR1 is MDHEN and CDR2 is SYDVKM. The CDR3 length is 14 residues. The CDR3 DNA follows: TGTGCCAGCATTACTCCGAGGTTCAATCAGCCCCAGAATTTT. Translating it yields CASITPRFNQPQNF.

The table lists this clonotype with many counts. J is TRBJ2-1 and V is TRBV5-1; D is perhaps TRBD1 (5 bases). The V and J ends lost 0 bases and 8 bases respectively, with 15 bases between them. The CDR3 runs to 15 residues. Germline CDR1 and CDR2: SGHRS and YFSETQ. The DNA of the CDR3 is TGCGCCAGCAGCTTGGAGGACACCCCCGCAGATGAGCAGTTCTTC. It translates to CASSLEDTPADEQFF.

The table lists this clonotype with many counts. The gene calls are TRBV11-2 and TRBJ2-2; D unclear. Between the trimmed V and J ends, which lost 6 bases and 5 bases, there was a span of 10 bases. This CDR3 is built from 13 residues. The germline V gene has CDR1 SGHAT and CDR2 FQNNGV. The CDR3 here is CASSEGSTGELFF. The CDR3 nucleotides are TGTGCCAGCAGTGAAGGGTCTACCGGGGAGCTGTTTTTT.

This clonotype was detected many times. The chain recombines TRBV25-1 with TRBJ1-5; D gene ambiguous. Germline CDR1 is MGHDK and CDR2 is SYGVNS. V was trimmed by 3 bases and J by 6 bases, leaving 9 bases between them. CDR3 length: 13 residues. CDR3 DNA sequence: TGTGCCAGCAGTGACAGCGGGCCTCAGCCCCAGCATTTT. Its protein is CASSDSGPQPQHF.

The table lists this clonotype with a few counts. This clone may be a read error of a much larger clone one base away. V is TRBV7-9 and J is TRBJ1-2; 7 bases are shared with TRBD1. Trimming at V came to 3 bases and at J to 7 bases, leaving 5 bases not matched to a gene. Germline values: CDR1 SEHNR, CDR2 FQNEAQ (reference sequence). The CDR3 is made up of 13 amino acids. The DNA for the CDR3 is TGTGCCAGCAGCTTTATAGGGACAGTTGGCTACACCTTC. Translated: CASSFIGTVGYTF.

This chain joins TRBV5-1 and TRBJ1-1; a weak D match, TRBD1 (5 bases). The germline V gene has CDR1 SGHRS and CDR2 YFSETQ. The CDR3 sequence is 14 residues long. V was trimmed by 5 bases and J by 1 base, leaving 12 bases between them. Written as DNA, the CDR3 is TGCGCCAGCAGGGGGGGAAAGGCGAACACTGAAGCTTTCTTT. Translated, it gives CASRGGKANTEAFF. Using reference TRBV5-1 and TRBJ1-1 for the parts outside the CDR3, the full variable domain is KAGVTQTPRYLIKTRGQQVTLSCSPISGHRSVSWYQQTPGQGLQFLFEYFSETQRNKGNFPGRFSGRQFSNSRSEMNVSTLELGDSALYLCASRGGKANTEAFFGQGTRLTVV.

This clonotype was detected many times. The chain is built from TRBV20-1 and TRBJ2-7, with a possible D match to TRBD2 (5 bases). The CDR3 is made up of 16 amino acids. The germline V gene has CDR1 DFQATT and CDR2 SNEGSKA (reference sequence). Trimming took off 3 bases at V and 5 bases at J, with 23 bases between the two ends. CDR3: CSARPRNRGTVDEQYF. The DNA of the CDR3 is TGCAGTGCTAGGCCACGGAACCGGGGAACCGTCGACGAGCAGTACTTC.

This clonotype was detected many times. The chain has TRBV20-1 and TRBJ2-7; TRBD1 aligns across 7 bases. The CDR3 consists of 15 residues. V lost 2 bases to trimming and J lost 2 bases; unmatched junction nucleotides: 9. Germline CDR1 is DFQATT and CDR2 is SNEGSKA (reference sequence). CDR3 bases: TGCAGTGCTAGAAGAACCGGGACAGTGACCTACGAGCAGTACTTC. This codes for CSARRTGTVTYEQYF.

This clonotype was seen ten or more times. The chain carries TRBV11-2 and TRBJ2-7; D perhaps matches TRBD1 (6 bases). The CDR3 covers 15 residues. V was trimmed by 3 bases and J by 2 bases, leaving 14 bases between them. The germline V gene has CDR1 SGHAT and CDR2 FQNNGV. CDR3 nucleotide sequence: TGTGCCAGCAGCTTTGAACAGGGTGCCACCTACGAGCAGTACTTC. Its protein product is CASSFEQGATYEQYF.

This clonotype was seen many times. J is TRBJ2-5 and V is TRBV7-2; perhaps D is TRBD1 or TRBD2 (5 bases each). V was trimmed by 5 bases and J by 7 bases, leaving 11 bases between them. The length of the CDR3 is 12 residues. Germline assignment: CDR1 SGHTA and CDR2 FQGNSA. The CDR3 spells CASSPDGGTQYF. The CDR3 nucleotides are TGTGCCAGCAGCCCCGATGGGGGGACCCAGTACTTC.

This clonotype was observed at least ten times. The CDR3 loop is CASSLKLPGQVNQPQHF. Here the CDR3 DNA reads TGTGCCAGCAGTTTAAAACTACCGGGACAGGTGAATCAGCCCCAGCATTTT. The chain combines TRBV12-3 or TRBV12-4 with TRBJ1-5, with 8 bases matching TRBD1. The CDR3 spans 17 residues. V shed 2 bases, J shed 4 bases, and the junction held 10 bases outside the gene matches.

The V gene is TRBV11-2, the J gene TRBJ2-3; D unresolved. V was trimmed by 7 bases and J by 4 bases, leaving 9 bases between them. The CDR3 loop spans 12 amino acids. The germline V gene encodes CDR1 SGHAT and CDR2 FQNNGV. The CDR3 region has the DNA TGTGCCAGCACTGAAGTCGCAGATACGCAGTATTTT. It yields the protein CASTEVADTQYF. The variable domain in full, with the rest retrieved from reference TRBV11-2 and TRBJ2-3, is EAGVAQSPRYKIIEKRQSVAFWCNPISGHATLYWYQQILGQGPKLLIQFQNNGVVDDSQLPKDRFSAERLKGVDSTLKIQPAKLEDSAVYLCASTEVADTQYFGPGTRLTVL.